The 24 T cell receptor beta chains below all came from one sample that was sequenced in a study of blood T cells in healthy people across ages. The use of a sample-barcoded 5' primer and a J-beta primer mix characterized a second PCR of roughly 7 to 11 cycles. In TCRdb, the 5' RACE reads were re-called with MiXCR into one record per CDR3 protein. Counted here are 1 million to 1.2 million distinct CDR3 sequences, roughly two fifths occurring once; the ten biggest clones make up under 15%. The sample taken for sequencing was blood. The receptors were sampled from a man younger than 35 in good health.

The CDR3 sequence is CASSHGTSSEQFF. In nucleotides, the CDR3 is TGCGCCAGCAGCCACGGGACCAGCAGTGAGCAGTTCTTC. V and J are TRBV5-1 and TRBJ2-1; tentatively, D is TRBD1 or TRBD2 (5 bases each). The CDR3 is made up of 13 amino acids. V was trimmed by 4 bases and J by 9 bases, leaving 14 bases between them. The germline V gene has CDR1 SGHRS and CDR2 YFSETQ.

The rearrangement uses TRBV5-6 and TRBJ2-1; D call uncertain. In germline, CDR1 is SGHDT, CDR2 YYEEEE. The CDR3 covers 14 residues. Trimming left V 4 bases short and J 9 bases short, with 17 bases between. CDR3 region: CASSGITSYSEQFF. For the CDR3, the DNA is TGTGCCAGCAGCGGGATCACATCTTATAGTGAGCAGTTCTTC.

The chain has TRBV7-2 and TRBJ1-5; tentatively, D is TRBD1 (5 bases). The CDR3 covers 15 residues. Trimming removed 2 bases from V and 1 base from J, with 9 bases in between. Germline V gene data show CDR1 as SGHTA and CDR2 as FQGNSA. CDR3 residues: CASSLTAGSNQPQHF. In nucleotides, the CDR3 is TGTGCCAGCAGCTTAACCGCAGGGAGCAATCAGCCCCAGCATTTT.

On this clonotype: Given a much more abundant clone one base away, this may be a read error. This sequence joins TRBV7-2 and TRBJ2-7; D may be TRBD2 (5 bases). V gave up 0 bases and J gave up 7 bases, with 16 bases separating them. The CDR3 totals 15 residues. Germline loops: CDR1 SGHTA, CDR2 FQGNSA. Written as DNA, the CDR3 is TGTGCCAGCAGCTTAGCCCTCCCCGGGATAAATGAGCAGTACTTC. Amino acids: CASSLALPGINEQYF.

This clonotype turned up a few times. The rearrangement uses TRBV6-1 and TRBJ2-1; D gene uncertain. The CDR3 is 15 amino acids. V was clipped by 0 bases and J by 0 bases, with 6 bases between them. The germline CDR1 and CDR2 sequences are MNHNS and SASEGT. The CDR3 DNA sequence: TGTGCCAGCAGTGAAGCGCCTAGCTCCTACAATGAGCAGTTCTTC. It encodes CASSEAPSSYNEQFF.

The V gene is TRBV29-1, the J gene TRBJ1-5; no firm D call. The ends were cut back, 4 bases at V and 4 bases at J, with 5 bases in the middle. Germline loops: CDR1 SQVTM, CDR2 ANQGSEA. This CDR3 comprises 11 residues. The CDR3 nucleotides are TGCAGCGTTGGGGGTAATCAGCCCCAGCATTTT. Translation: CSVGGNQPQHF.

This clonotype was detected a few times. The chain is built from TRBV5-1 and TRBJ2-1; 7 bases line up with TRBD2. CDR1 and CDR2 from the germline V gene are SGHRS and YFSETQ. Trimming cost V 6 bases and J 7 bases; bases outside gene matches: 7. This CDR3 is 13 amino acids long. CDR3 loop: CASIGLAENEQFF. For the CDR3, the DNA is TGCGCCAGCATCGGGCTAGCGGAAAATGAGCAGTTCTTC.

The DNA for the CDR3 is TGTGCCATCAGCGAGACCTCCTATAATTCACCCCTCCACTTT. It specifies CAISETSYNSPLHF. The V and J genes are TRBV10-3 and TRBJ1-6; D is ambiguous. Germline values: CDR1 ENHRY, CDR2 SYGVKD. The CDR3 is made up of 14 amino acids. Trimming stripped 6 bases from V and 0 bases from J, with 6 bases between.

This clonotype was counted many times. CDR3 sequence reads: CASSVSGNTQYF. CDR3 DNA: TGTGCCAGCAGCGTTAGCGGCAATACGCAGTATTTT. J is TRBJ2-3 and V is TRBV12-3 or TRBV12-4; D may be TRBD2 (6 bases). The CDR3 sequence is 12 residues long. Trimming left V 6 bases short and J 7 bases short, with 11 bases between.

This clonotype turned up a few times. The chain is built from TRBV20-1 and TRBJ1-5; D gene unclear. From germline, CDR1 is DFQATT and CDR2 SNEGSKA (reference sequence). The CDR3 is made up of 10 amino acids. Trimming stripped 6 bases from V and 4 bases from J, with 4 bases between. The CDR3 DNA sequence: TGCAGTGCGGAAAATCAGCCCCAGCATTTT. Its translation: CSAENQPQHF.

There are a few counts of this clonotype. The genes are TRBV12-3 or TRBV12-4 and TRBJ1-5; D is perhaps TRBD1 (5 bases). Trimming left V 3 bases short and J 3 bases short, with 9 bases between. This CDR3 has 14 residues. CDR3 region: CASSLQGINQPQHF. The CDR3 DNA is TGTGCCAGCAGTTTGCAGGGAATCAATCAGCCCCAGCATTTT.

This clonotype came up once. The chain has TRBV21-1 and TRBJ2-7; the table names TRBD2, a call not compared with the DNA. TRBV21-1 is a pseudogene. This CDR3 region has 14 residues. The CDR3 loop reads CASSNRAGTYEQYF. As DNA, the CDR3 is TGTGCCAGCAGCAATAGGGCAGGTACCTACGAGCAGTACTTC.

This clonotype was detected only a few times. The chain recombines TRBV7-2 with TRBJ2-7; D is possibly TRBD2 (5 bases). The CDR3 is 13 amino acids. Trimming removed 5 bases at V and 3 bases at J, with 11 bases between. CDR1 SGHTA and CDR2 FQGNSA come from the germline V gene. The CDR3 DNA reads TGTGCCAGCAGCGTAGAGGGTTTCTACGAGCAGTACTTC. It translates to CASSVEGFYEQYF.

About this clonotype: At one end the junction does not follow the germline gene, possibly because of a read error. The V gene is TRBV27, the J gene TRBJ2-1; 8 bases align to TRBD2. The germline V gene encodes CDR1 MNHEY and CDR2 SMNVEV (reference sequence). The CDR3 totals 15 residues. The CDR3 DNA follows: TGTGCCAGCAGTTGGGGACTAGGCTCCTACAATGGGCAGTTCTTC. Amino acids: CASSWGLGSYNGQFF.

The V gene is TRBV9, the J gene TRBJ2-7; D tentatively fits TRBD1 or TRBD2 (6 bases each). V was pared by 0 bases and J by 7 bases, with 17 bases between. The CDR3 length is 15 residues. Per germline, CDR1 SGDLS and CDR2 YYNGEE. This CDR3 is CASSVGGAQYNEQYF. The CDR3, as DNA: TGTGCCAGCAGCGTAGGGGGGGCGCAGTACAATGAGCAGTACTTC. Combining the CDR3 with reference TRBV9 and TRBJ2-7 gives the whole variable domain DSGVTQTPKHLITATGQRVTLRCSPRSGDLSVYWYQQSLDQGLQFLIQYYNGEERAKGNILERFSAQQFPDLHSELNLSSLELGDSALYFCASSVGGAQYNEQYFGPGTRLTVT.

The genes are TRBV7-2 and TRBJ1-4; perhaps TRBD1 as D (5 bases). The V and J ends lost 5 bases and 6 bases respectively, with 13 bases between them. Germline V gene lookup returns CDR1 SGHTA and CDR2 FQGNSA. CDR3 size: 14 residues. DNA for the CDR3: TGTGCCAGCAGCCCCGGGGGGTCTCATGAAAAACTGTTTTTT. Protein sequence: CASSPGGSHEKLFF.

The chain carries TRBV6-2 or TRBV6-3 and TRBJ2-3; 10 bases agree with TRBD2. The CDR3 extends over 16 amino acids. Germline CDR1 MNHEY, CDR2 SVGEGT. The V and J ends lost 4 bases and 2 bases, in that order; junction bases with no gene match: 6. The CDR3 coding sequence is TGTGCCAGCAGTTTTGGACTAGCGGAGCACACAGATACGCAGTATTTT. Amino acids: CASSFGLAEHTDTQYF.

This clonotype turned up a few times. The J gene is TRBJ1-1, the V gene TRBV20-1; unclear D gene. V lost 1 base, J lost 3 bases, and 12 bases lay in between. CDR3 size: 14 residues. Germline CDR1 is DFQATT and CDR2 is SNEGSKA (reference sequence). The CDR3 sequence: CSARVPGADTEAFF. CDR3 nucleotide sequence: TGCAGTGCTAGAGTCCCGGGTGCGGACACTGAAGCTTTCTTT.

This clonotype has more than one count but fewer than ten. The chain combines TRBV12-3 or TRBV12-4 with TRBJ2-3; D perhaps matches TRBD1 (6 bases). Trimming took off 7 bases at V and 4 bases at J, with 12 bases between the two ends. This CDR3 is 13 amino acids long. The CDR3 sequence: CASKRTESDTQYF. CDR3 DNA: TGTGCCAGCAAACGGACAGAGTCAGATACGCAGTATTTT.

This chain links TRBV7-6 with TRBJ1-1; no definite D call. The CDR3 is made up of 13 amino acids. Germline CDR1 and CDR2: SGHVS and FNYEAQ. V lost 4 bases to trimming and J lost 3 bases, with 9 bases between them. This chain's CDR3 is CASSSYTYTEAFF. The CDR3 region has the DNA TGTGCCAGCAGCTCTTACACATACACTGAAGCTTTCTTT.

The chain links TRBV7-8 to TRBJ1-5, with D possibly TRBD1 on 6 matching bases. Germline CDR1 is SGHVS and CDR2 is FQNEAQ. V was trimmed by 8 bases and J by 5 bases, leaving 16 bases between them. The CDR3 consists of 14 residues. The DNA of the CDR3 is TGTGCCAGCGGTCTCGACAGGTGGGATCAGCCCCAGCATTTT. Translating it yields CASGLDRWDQPQHF.

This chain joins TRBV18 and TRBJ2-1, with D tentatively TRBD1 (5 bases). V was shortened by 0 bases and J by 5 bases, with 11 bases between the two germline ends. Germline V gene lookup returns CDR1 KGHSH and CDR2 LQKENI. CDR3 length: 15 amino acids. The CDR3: CASSPPSNRNNEQFF. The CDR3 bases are TGTGCCAGCTCACCACCGTCGAACAGGAACAATGAGCAGTTCTTC.

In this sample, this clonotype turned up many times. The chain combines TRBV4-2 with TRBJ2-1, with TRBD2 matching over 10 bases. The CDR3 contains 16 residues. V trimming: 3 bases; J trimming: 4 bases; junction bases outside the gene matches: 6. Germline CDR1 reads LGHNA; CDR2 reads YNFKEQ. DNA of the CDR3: TGTGCCAGCAGCCATGTCTCTAGCGGGGGTTACAATGAGCAGTTCTTC. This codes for CASSHVSSGGYNEQFF.

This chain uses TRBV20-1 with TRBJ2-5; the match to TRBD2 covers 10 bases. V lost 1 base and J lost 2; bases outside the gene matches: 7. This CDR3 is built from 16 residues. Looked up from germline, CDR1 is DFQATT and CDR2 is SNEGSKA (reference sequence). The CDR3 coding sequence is TGCAGTGCTAGAGTGTGGAGCGGGGGGGCTCAAGAGACCCAGTACTTC. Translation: CSARVWSGGAQETQYF.